Listed here are 3 T cell receptor beta chains from one sample, sequenced in a study of blood T cell repertoires in COVID-19. Assay: immunoSEQ multiplex PCR; the TCRdb copy retains only in-frame clones and omits some. The data hold under 300,000 clones, with roughly 90% observed a single time. Sequencing used peripheral blood. These receptors all stem from a middle-aged woman who had recovered from COVID-19.

The CDR3 region has the DNA TGTGCCAGTAGGACGACACTCCTCACAGATACGCAGTATTTT. Its translation: CASRTTLLTDTQYF. This chain uses TRBV19 with TRBJ2-3, with D unresolved. The CDR3 spans 14 residues. The germline V gene encodes CDR1 LNHDA and CDR2 SQIVND (reference sequence). With 6 bases removed from V and 2 bases from J, the gap between germline ends came to 12 bases.

Written as DNA, the CDR3 is TGTGCCAGCAGTGACCCAGGGGGCGGATACGAGCAGTACTTC. Encoded protein: CASSDPGGGYEQYF. J is TRBJ2-7 and V is TRBV2; 8 bases fit TRBD1. V gave up 3 bases and J gave up 4 bases; unmatched junction bases: 5. The CDR3 runs to 14 residues. Germline loops: CDR1 SNHLY, CDR2 FYNNEI.

The rearrangement uses TRBV9 and TRBJ2-1; TRBD2 agrees at 8 bases. The J segment lost 9 bases and the V segment lost 2 bases, leaving 13 bases of the junction unmatched. CDR3 length: 16 amino acids. Germline V lookup: CDR1 SGDLS, CDR2 YYNGEE. CDR3 nucleotide sequence: TGTGCCAGCAGCGTCCGGTGGGGAGCGGGAGTTAGTGAGCAGTTCTTC. This codes for CASSVRWGAGVSEQFF.